This T cell receptor beta chain appears in the sequencing data of a study of breast tumors, draining lymph nodes, adjacent tissues. Points from the study as a whole: Data fit most tumor T cells coming from lymph node, expanding in tumor. The lymph node origin of tumor T cells was framed as consistent with a hypothesis, not demonstrated.

MiXCR, run by TCRdb on the multiplex PCR reads, gives a single entry per CDR3 protein. The sample consists of more than 50,000 distinct CDR3 sequences, 57% of them appearing once. CDR1 is SEHNR and CDR2 is FQNEAQ in the germline V gene (reference sequence). There are 18 residues in the CDR3. Trimming took off 4 bases at V and 5 bases at J, with 26 bases between the two ends. Many counts were recorded for this clonotype. Its antigen is as yet unknown. The chain carries TRBV7-9 and TRBJ2-5; possibly TRBD2 for D (6 bases). The sequenced sample consisted of breast tumor tissue. The TCR sequence derives from a female donor with breast cancer. Some clones in this sample may be carry-over from other donors' samples. The CDR3 nucleotides read TGTGCCAGCAGCTCAAACAAATTCGCGGAGGGCCTTGGGGAGACCCAGTACTTC. Translating it yields CASSSNKFAEGLGETQYF.